This TCR beta chain is drawn from a study of beta chain features in type 1 diabetes. General study results and limits: All four CD4+ subsets of Type 1 diabetes patients contained TCRB CDR3s that were moderately but significantly shorter. There was no resolution here of whether HLA type influences TCRB rearrangement.

Regarding this clone: Its target is not known.

Of the isolated RNA, all was reverse transcribed, and so the sequenced material was expressed TCRB transcripts. TCRdb's copy holds only in-frame clones and misses some; the assay was immunoSEQ multiplex PCR. The sample comprises approximately 150,000 clones, 9% of which are singletons, and 0.7% to 0.85% rests with the top ten. This CDR3 region has 15 residues. Germline V gives CDR1 SGHAT, CDR2 FQNNGV. Losses at the gene ends were 2 bases for V and 4 bases for J; bases not matched to a gene: 8. The V and J genes are TRBV11-2 and TRBJ2-7, with 7 bases aligning to TRBD1. The material sequenced was central memory CD4+ T cells from blood. This receptor was taken from a man younger than 40 with type 1 diabetes. Written as DNA, the CDR3 is TGTGCCAGCAGCTTATCACAGGGGATAGGGTACGAGCAGTACTTC. It codes for CASSLSQGIGYEQYF.